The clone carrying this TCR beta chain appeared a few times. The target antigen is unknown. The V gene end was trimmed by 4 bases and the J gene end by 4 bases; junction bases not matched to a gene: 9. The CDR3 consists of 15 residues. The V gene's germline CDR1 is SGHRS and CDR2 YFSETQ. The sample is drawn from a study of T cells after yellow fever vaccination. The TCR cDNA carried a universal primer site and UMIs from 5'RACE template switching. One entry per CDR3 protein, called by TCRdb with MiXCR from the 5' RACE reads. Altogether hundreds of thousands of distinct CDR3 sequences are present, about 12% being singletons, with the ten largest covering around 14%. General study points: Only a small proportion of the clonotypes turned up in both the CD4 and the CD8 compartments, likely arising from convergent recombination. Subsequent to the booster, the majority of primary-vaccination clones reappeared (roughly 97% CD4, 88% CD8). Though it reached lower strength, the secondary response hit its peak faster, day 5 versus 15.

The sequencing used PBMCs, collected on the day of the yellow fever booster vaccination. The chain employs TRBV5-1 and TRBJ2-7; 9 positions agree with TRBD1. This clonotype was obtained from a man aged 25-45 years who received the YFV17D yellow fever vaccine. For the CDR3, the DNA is TGCGCCAGCAGCCCTCTTACAGGGGGCATGTACGAGCAGTACTTC. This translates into CASSPLTGGMYEQYF.